This TCR beta chain was sequenced for a study of blood T cell repertoires in COVID-19 (TCRdb year 2020). Regarding the study in general: Collaborator samples came from the United States, Italy and Spain and covered acute and convalescent phases of COVID-19. The prospective study material was composed of cDNA or gDNA derived from T cells, B-cell-depleted T cells, or PBMCs. Subjects who had been exposed to COVID-19, were actively infected with it, or had recovered from it provided the deeply sampled blood TCRbeta repertoires that made up the dataset. A freely available public database, intended as a resource for researchers studying the immune response to SARS-CoV-2, is where the repertoires were released. The samples were drawn from two sources: the first 160 participants of the ongoing ImmuneRACE study, and fewer than 1,500 subjects contributed by 6 global collaborators. Sample metadata almost always included a de-identified subject ID, COVID-19 status, age in years and sex. Where available, HLA class I and class II types were taken from metadata supplied by the sample provider and were not determined by assay-based typing. What the research found in general, with its limitations: How much clinical and demographic metadata was included differed by source and by participant, and the metadata was provided uncurated.

Notes on this clone: It lacks a known antigen. Per-base quality was not reported, and no clone a single base away is much larger than it.

The immunoSEQ Assay, a bias-controlled multiplex PCR, was used to amplify TCRbeta CDR3 regions from genomic DNA. As for the authors' bioinformatics: Nucleated cell counts per sample were estimated from amplification of reference gene primers within the assay. To quantify the absolute abundance of each unique TCRbeta CDR3 rearrangement, sequence reads were collapsed and filtered. For each sample, productive Simpson clonality was calculated as the square root of Simpson's diversity index over productive rearrangements. TCRdb's version of the immuneACCESS table is confined to in-frame rearrangements and falls short of the full clone set. An unresolved V gene accounts for under half of the shortfall where checked; the remainder is of unknown origin. V and J calls and clone size are copied from that table; D and trimming were computed from the DNA. The sample table shows 290,000 or so clones, and around 90% are seen once. The ten largest account for approximately 4.3% of the sample.

In the prospective study, participants were about 18 to 100 years old, resided in around 25 geographic areas of the United States, and were enrolled through a virtual design. To assign participants to cohorts, the prospective study relied on clinical history that participants themselves reported in a screening survey and a study questionnaire. Each participant in the prospective study had whole blood, serum and a nasopharyngeal or oropharyngeal swab collected by mobile phlebotomists. Additional blood draws and questionnaires over an approximately two-month period could optionally be provided by prospective study participants. Before DNA extraction, blood samples from the prospective study were shipped at room temperature or frozen. The origin of this receptor is a woman younger than 35 with acute COVID-19. Sequenced input: PBMCs or T cells enriched from blood (not recorded which).

Here is the DNA: TGTGCCAGCAGTGAAGCCCAGAGGGGCTACACCTTC. Translation gives CASSEAQRGYTF. This chain joins TRBV6-1 to TRBJ1-2, with the D gene uncertain. Trimming takes 0 bases from V and 8 bases from J, and the germline ends sit 7 bases apart. As encoded in the germline V gene, CDR1 is MNHNS while CDR2 is SASEGT. From the cysteine through the phenylalanine, the CDR3 covers 12 amino acids. The read is trimmed to its CDR3 DNA, 36 bases read in frame from base 1.